This T cell receptor (beta chain) was retrieved from a study of blood T cell repertoires in COVID-19. Overall study: Collection of acute and convalescent COVID-19 samples took place in the United States, Italy and Spain. T cells, B-cell-depleted T cells, or PBMCs provided the cDNA or gDNA that served as material.

As originally analysed: It was from reference gene primer amplification that nucleated cell counts were estimated. The protocol was immunoSEQ multiplex PCR, while the TCRdb copy is restricted to in-frame clones and leaves out a portion. V and J calls and clone size are those listed in that table; D and trimming were worked out from the DNA. Counted here are about 310,000 clones, around 87% occurring once; the ten biggest clones make up about 2%. The V gene's germline CDR1 is MNHNS and CDR2 SASEGT. The CDR3 loop spans 19 amino acids. V shed 2 bases and J 0 bases; nucleotides not matched to a gene: 13.

This sequence was found in a man between 18 and 29 years old with active or convalescent COVID-19. Sequenced material: peripheral blood. The genes are TRBV6-1 and TRBJ2-7, with TRBD2 matching 10 bases. Here the CDR3 reads CASSETSLAGAFSSYEQYF. CDR3 in DNA: TGTGCCAGCAGTGAAACCTCCCTAGCGGGGGCCTTTAGCTCCTACGAGCAGTACTTC.